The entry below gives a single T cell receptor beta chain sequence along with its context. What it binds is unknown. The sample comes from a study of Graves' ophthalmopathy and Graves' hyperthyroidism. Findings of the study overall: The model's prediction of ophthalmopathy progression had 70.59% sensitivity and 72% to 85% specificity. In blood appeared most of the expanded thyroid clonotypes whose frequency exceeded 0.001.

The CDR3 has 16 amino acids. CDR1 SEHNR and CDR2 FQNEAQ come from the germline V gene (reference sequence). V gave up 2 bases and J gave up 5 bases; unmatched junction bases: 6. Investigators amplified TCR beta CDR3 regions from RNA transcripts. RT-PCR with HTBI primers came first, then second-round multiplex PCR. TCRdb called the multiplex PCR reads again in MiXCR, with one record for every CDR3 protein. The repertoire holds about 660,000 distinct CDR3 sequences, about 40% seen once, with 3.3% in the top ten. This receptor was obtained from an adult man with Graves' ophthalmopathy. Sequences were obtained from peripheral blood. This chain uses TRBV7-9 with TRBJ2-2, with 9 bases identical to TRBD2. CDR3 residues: CASSLRGGGETGELFF. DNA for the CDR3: TGTGCCAGCAGCTTACGCGGGGGGGGGGAGACCGGGGAGCTGTTTTTT.